This is a list of T cell receptor beta chains from one sample in a study of radiation and T cells in renal cell carcinoma. Using immunoSEQ multiplex PCR, the repertoire was profiled, and TCRdb retains in-frame clones only, with some absent. This sample has roughly 130,000 clones, with approximately 90% found just once. The starting material was blood, obtained from a patient whose treatment included radiotherapy and nephrectomy. Every receptor here comes from a woman in her seventies with renal cell carcinoma. The CDR3 runs from the conserved cysteine through the conserved F or W.

V: TRBV30; CDR3: CGGRSTNYGYTF
V: TRBV10-3; CDR3: CAISDANYGYTF
V: TRBV5-4; CDR3: CASTPKGPSATNEKLFF
V: TRBV2; CDR3: CASSEEGYEQYF
V: TRBV7-2; CDR3: CASSLGRQNQPQHF
V: TRBV5-4; CDR3: CASSRTGINSPLHF
V: TRBV7-2; CDR3: CASSLPGASYGYTF
V: TRBV6-1; CDR3: CASSAEPGTGYEQYF
V: TRBV6-6; CDR3: CASSTGELFF
V: TRBV6-1; CDR3: CASSELAGGGDTQYF
V: TRBV7-9; CDR3: CASSFRGLAYNEQFF
V: TRBV6-1; CDR3: CASSAYEKLFF
V: TRBV5-1; CDR3: CASSLVGDRGTEAFF
V: TRBV2; CDR3: CASSRGAYGYTF
V: TRBV30; CDR3: CAWSLIGNTEAFF
V: TRBV6-1; CDR3: CASSEPGQFYSNQPQHF
V: TRBV7-2; CDR3: CASEGDRGYEQYF
V: TRBV18; CDR3: CASSPQGVGQPQHF
V: TRBV11-3; CDR3: CASSLDVGGGTGELFF
V: TRBV2; CDR3: CASSLDPVPGTQYF
V: TRBV28; CDR3: CASSDSEAFF
V: TRBV7-3; CDR3: CASSPVTGSEQYF
V: TRBV7-2; CDR3: CASSFDRGKRSSYNEQFF
V: TRBV7-2; CDR3: CASSSRPSGGTGELFF
V: TRBV6-1; CDR3: CASSSRGAPYEQYF
V: TRBV7-8; CDR3: CASSPQGRTNYGYTF
V: TRBV7-6; CDR3: CASSSGTGSEQYF
V: TRBV19; CDR3: CASSWARGDQPQHF
V: TRBV27; CDR3: CASSLSGLAGNYEQYF
V: TRBV28; CDR3: CASSLGSFGYTF
V: TRBV28; CDR3: CASSLSGDYGYTF
V: TRBV11-2; CDR3: CASSFDADSVYTEAFF
V: TRBV10-3; CDR3: CAISVGTGLETQYF